This TCR beta chain was obtained from a study of T cell changes during pregnancy in multiple sclerosis. TCRdb's table, derived via immunoSEQ multiplex PCR, lists solely in-frame clones and lacks some. This sample has 65,000 to 70,000 clones; around 92% occur once, and the top ten carry 2%. V lost 1 base and J 8 bases, leaving 15 bases between the germline ends. Germline CDR1 LNHNV, CDR2 YYDKDF (reference sequence). The CDR3 covers 15 residues. This sequence originates from a female donor in good health, enrolled as a control in a pregnancy study. The sample was peripheral blood, taken in the third trimester of pregnancy. The V call is TRBV15, the J call TRBJ2-1, with a possible D match to TRBD1 (6 bases). CDR3 protein: CATSRVAHRVDEQFF. The CDR3 region has the DNA TGTGCCACCAGCAGAGTCGCACACAGGGTCGATGAGCAGTTCTTC.